The sequence of this TCR beta chain was determined in a study of T cells in Graves' hyperthyroidism and ophthalmopathy. The TCR beta CDR3 regions underwent amplification using RNA transcripts as the source. The HTBI primer set was used in a first-round RT-PCR of the TCR CDR3. TCRdb fed the multiplex PCR reads into MiXCR, producing one record per CDR3 protein. This table has roughly 500,000 distinct CDR3 sequences, 46% appearing once. Trimming removed 0 bases at V and 6 bases at J, with 11 bases between. Germline loops: CDR1 DFQATT, CDR2 SNEGSKA (reference sequence). The CDR3 is 13 amino acids. Overall study results and limits: Median prediction lead before ophthalmopathy onset was 6 to 8 months with the model.

As concerns this clonotype: Antigen unknown.

The sequenced sample was peripheral blood or thyroid tissue (not recorded which). This chain uses TRBV20-1 with TRBJ1-2, with D maybe TRBD1 (5 bases). This sequence originates from an adult woman with Graves' disease, either hyperthyroidism or ophthalmopathy (not recorded which). DNA of the CDR3: TGCAGTGCTAGAGATGCAGGGAGGGATGGCTACACCTTC. Translating it yields CSARDAGRDGYTF.